The 7 T cell receptor beta chains reported below all come from one sample, sequenced in a study of T cells in Graves' hyperthyroidism and ophthalmopathy. Amplified regions were TCR beta CDR3 sequences from RNA transcripts. Carried out on the TCR CDR3, a first-round RT-PCR used the HTBI primer set. Via MiXCR, TCRdb re-called the multiplex PCR reads, giving one row per CDR3 protein. The repertoire holds 500,000 to 600,000 distinct CDR3 sequences, with 46% as singletons. Input material: peripheral blood or thyroid tissue (not recorded which). These TCRs come from an adult woman with Graves' disease, either hyperthyroidism or ophthalmopathy (not recorded which).

This clonotype was counted at least ten times. V usage is TRBV4-2 and J usage is TRBJ1-1, with 7 bases aligning to TRBD1. V was clipped by 2 bases and J by 4 bases; unmatched bases: 4. Germline V gene lookup returns CDR1 LGHNA and CDR2 YNFKEQ. The CDR3 has 14 residues. As DNA, the CDR3 is TGTGCCAGCAGCCAATCGGCAGGGGGCACTGAAGCTTTCTTT. Protein: CASSQSAGGTEAFF.

This clonotype was recorded a few times. The V call is TRBV27, the J call TRBJ2-7, with 13 bases lining up with TRBD2. The V segment lost 4 bases and the J segment 3 bases; nucleotides outside the gene matches: 6. Germline CDR1 reads MNHEY; CDR2 reads SMNVEV (reference sequence). This CDR3 comprises 16 residues. CDR3 in DNA: TGTGCCAGCAGTTCCCCCCGGACTAGCGGGAGCTACGAGCAGTACTTC. This gives the protein CASSSPRTSGSYEQYF.

This clonotype has at least ten counts. The CDR3 DNA sequence: TGTGCCAGTAGTATATCTGGGGACAATCAGCCCCAGCATTTT. This sequence encodes CASSISGDNQPQHF. V usage is TRBV19 and J usage is TRBJ1-5; D gene ambiguous. V was trimmed by 2 bases and J by 3 bases, leaving 8 bases between them. The CDR3 has 14 amino acids. Per germline, CDR1 LNHDA and CDR2 SQIVND (reference sequence).

The rearrangement uses TRBV20-1 and TRBJ1-4, with D unclear. Trimming took off 6 bases at V and 13 bases at J, with 15 bases between the two ends. CDR1 is DFQATT, CDR2 SNEGSKA, per germline (reference sequence). The CDR3 runs 11 residues. CDR3 protein: CSATVGFGLFF. The CDR3 region has the DNA TGCAGTGCCACAGTAGGGTTTGGACTGTTTTTT.

This chain joins TRBV7-9 and TRBJ2-7; D is undetermined. Germline lookup yields CDR1 SEHNR and CDR2 FQNEAQ (reference sequence). This CDR3 spans 13 amino acids. The V end lost 0 bases, the J end lost 6 bases, and 9 bases lay between the germline ends. Here the CDR3 reads CASSLAHITEQYF. The CDR3 nucleotides are TGTGCCAGCAGCTTAGCGCACATAACCGAGCAGTACTTC.

This clonotype was recorded many times. The chain carries TRBV2 and TRBJ2-5; 12 bases agree with TRBD2. Germline loops: CDR1 SNHLY, CDR2 FYNNEI. The CDR3 totals 14 residues. After removal of 4 bases from V and 5 bases from J, the junction contained 2 bases not matched to a gene. The CDR3 loop is CASSGTSGMETQYF. The CDR3 bases are TGTGCCAGCAGTGGGACTAGCGGGATGGAGACCCAGTACTTC.

This clonotype was found many times. One end of the junction is discordant with germline, which a read error may explain. CDR3 sequence (DNA): TGTGCCAGCGCCGGGCTAGGAATTAGGACCGGGAAGCTGTTTTTT. It translates to CASAGLGIRTGKLFF. The chain carries TRBV7-2 and TRBJ2-2; D possibly corresponds to TRBD2 (5 bases). From germline, CDR1 is SGHTA and CDR2 FQGNSA. This CDR3 has 15 amino acids. Supplemented by reference TRBV7-2 and TRBJ2-2, the full variable domain reads GAGVSQSPSNKVTEKGKDVELRCDPISGHTALYWYRQSLGQGLEFLIYFQGNSAPDKSGLPSDRFSAERTGGSVSTLTIQRTQQEDSAVYLCASAGLGIRTGKLFFGEGSRLTVL.